The 19 T cell receptor beta chains reported below all come from one sample, sequenced in a study of Tregs in tolerant kidney transplant recipients. Sequenced by immunoSEQ multiplex PCR; TCRdb stores in-frame clones only, minus some. This sample's clone table lists around 48,000 clones. The material sequenced was CD4+ T cells from blood, taken before the transplant. Receptors originate from a human donor who received a combined kidney and bone marrow transplant.

In the case of this clone: The read comes to an end 3 residues before the CDR3 does, leaving the germline J gene to fill in the end. V gene TRBV6-2 or TRBV6-3 combines with J gene TRBJ2-2; D is possibly TRBD1 (6 bases). The germline V gene has CDR1 MNHEY and CDR2 SVGEGT. The CDR3 totals 16 residues. V was shortened by 6 bases and J by 0 bases, with 14 bases between the two germline ends. Here the CDR3 reads CASSLRRTANTGELFF. The CDR3 DNA, read in part, is TGTGCCAGCAGCCTCCGACGGACAGCGAACACCGGGGAG.

For this clone: The read is 3 residues too short to cover the CDR3 end, so that end is filled in from the germline J gene. The V gene is TRBV5-1, the J gene TRBJ2-4, with D tentatively TRBD1 or TRBD2 (6 bases each). The CDR3 has 18 amino acids. CDR1 is SGHRS, CDR2 YFSETQ, per germline. V was shortened by 3 bases and J by 8 bases, with 27 bases between the two germline ends. The CDR3 here is CASSSSPDPGEAVYIQYF. The DNA read from the CDR3 is TGCGCCAGCAGCTCTTCCCCCGATCCAGGGGAGGCCGTGTACATT.

As regards this clone: The read falls 3 residues short of the CDR3 end, and the missing part is taken from the germline J gene. The chain links TRBV20-1 to TRBJ2-7, with 9 bases that match TRBD2. Germline lookup yields CDR1 DFQATT and CDR2 SNEGSKA (reference sequence). The CDR3 contains 16 residues. The trim removed 6 bases at V and 3 bases at J, leaving 15 bases unmatched. CDR3 loop: CSAESPSRLADYEQYF. The sequenced part of the CDR3 DNA is TGCAGTGCGGAGTCCCCTTCCCGACTAGCGGACTACGAG.

On this clone: The read halts 3 residues ahead of the CDR3 end, with the missing end drawn from the germline J gene. The rearrangement joins TRBV7-2 to TRBJ2-1; a possible D gene is TRBD2 (6 bases). Germline CDR1 SGHTA, CDR2 FQGNSA. Trimming cost V 5 bases and J 6 bases, with 17 bases left between them. The CDR3 is made up of 15 amino acids. The DNA read from the CDR3 is TGTGCCAGCAGCCGCCTCGGACTACCCTTCAATGAG. As protein: CASSRLGLPFNE. In full, the CDR3 reads CASSRLGLPFNEQFF. The full variable domain, its missing parts supplied by reference TRBV7-2 and TRBJ2-1, is GAGVSQSPSNKVTEKGKDVELRCDPISGHTALYWYRQSLGQGLEFLIYFQGNSAPDKSGLPSDRFSAERTGGSVSTLTIQRTQQEDSAVYLCASSRLGLPFNEQFFGPGTRLTVL.

On this clone itself: The read terminates 3 residues ahead of where the CDR3 ends, so the germline J gene completes it. V usage is TRBV20-1 and J usage is TRBJ2-7; 11 bases fit TRBD2. CDR3 length: 14 residues. The junction had 7 bases not matched to a gene; V was cut back by 6 bases and J by 3 bases. Looked up from germline, CDR1 is DFQATT and CDR2 is SNEGSKA (reference sequence). CDR3 bases read: TGCAGTGCCACCGGGACTAGCGGAAACTACGAG. Protein product: CSATGTSGNYE. The full CDR3 protein reads CSATGTSGNYEQYF.

About this clone: The read is 3 residues too short to cover the CDR3 end, so that end is filled in from the germline J gene. The genes are TRBV7-9 and TRBJ2-7; tentatively, D is TRBD2 (5 bases). Between the trimmed V and J ends, which lost 5 bases and 4 bases, there was a span of 18 bases. Germline CDR1 reads SEHNR; CDR2 reads FQNEAQ (reference sequence). The CDR3 consists of 15 residues. CDR3 DNA, as far as it was read: TGTGCCAGCAGCCACTCTAGCTCCTCCCTATACGAG. Translated: CASSHSSSSLYE. The CDR3 reads in full as CASSHSSSSLYEQYF. The full variable domain, its missing parts supplied by reference TRBV7-9 and TRBJ2-7, is DTGVSQNPRHKITKRGQNVTFRCDPISEHNRLYWYRQTLGQGPEFLTYFQNEAQLEKSRLLSDRFSAERPKGSFSTLEIQRTEQGDSAMYLCASSHSSSSLYEQYFGPGTRLTVT.

Note on this clone: The CDR3 end falls 3 residues outside the read, so it is completed with the germline J gene. This chain uses TRBV11-1 with TRBJ2-7; 11 bases are a match to TRBD1. From germline, CDR1 is SGHAT and CDR2 FQDESV (reference sequence). V was pared by 7 bases and J by 4 bases, with 6 bases of the junction left unmatched. The CDR3 runs 14 residues. CDR3 residues: CASKGQGDGYEQYF. The CDR3 DNA, read in part, is TGTGCCAGCAAGGGACAGGGGGACGGGTACGAG.

Points on this clone: The DNA ends 3 residues before the CDR3 does, and the rest of the CDR3 is filled in from the germline J gene. The gene calls are TRBV20-1 and TRBJ2-1; D not resolved. The germline V gene has CDR1 DFQATT and CDR2 SNEGSKA (reference sequence). The length of the CDR3 is 17 residues. Trimming pared 0 bases from V and 0 bases from J, leaving 15 bases between. The CDR3 loop is CSARDVRLLSSYNEQFF. The sequenced part of the CDR3 DNA is TGCAGTGCTAGAGATGTGAGACTCCTGAGCTCCTACAATGAG.

A remark on this clone: The read is 3 residues too short to cover the CDR3 end, so that end is filled in from the germline J gene. This chain connects TRBV5-1 to TRBJ2-2; possible D gene TRBD2, 6 bases. This CDR3 region has 15 residues. Germline loops: CDR1 SGHRS, CDR2 YFSETQ. The V and J ends lost 0 bases and 6 bases respectively, with 12 bases between them. CDR3 sequence reads: CASSLVGGGAGELFF. The CDR3 DNA, read in part, is TGCGCCAGCAGCTTGGTCGGGGGAGGAGCCGGGGAG.

Comments on this clone: Sequencing ends 3 residues short of the CDR3 end; the germline J gene provides the rest. V and J are TRBV19 and TRBJ1-1; D is uncertain. V dropped 5 bases and J dropped 5 bases, with 6 bases sitting between them. This CDR3 is built from 11 residues. Looked up from germline, CDR1 is LNHDA and CDR2 is SQIVND (reference sequence). The DNA read from the CDR3 is TGTGCCAGTAGTCAAAGGACTGAA. Translation gives CASSQRTE. Given in full, the CDR3 is CASSQRTEAFF.

The CDR3 spells CSVARGQAYNEQFF. CDR3 DNA, as far as it was read: TGCAGCGTTGCAAGGGGGCAGGCCTACAATGAG. The chain carries TRBV29-1 and TRBJ2-1, with 7 bases identical to TRBD1. The CDR3 end lies 3 residues beyond the end of the read and is filled in from the germline J gene. CDR3 size: 14 residues. Germline trimming cut 4 bases from V and 2 bases from J; bases unmatched to any gene: 5. Germline V gene lookup returns CDR1 SQVTM and CDR2 ANQGSEA.

On this clone itself: The read terminates 3 residues ahead of where the CDR3 ends, so the germline J gene completes it. The rearrangement links TRBV6-2 or TRBV6-3 to TRBJ2-7; TRBD2 matches 9 bases. Germline assignment: CDR1 MNHEY and CDR2 SVGEGT. The CDR3 has 17 amino acids. The V gene end was trimmed by 2 bases and the J gene end by 0 bases; junction bases not matched to a gene: 8. The CDR3 DNA, read in part, is TGTGCCAGCAGTTACGGTGCGGGAGGGCCAACCTCCTACGAG. This encodes CASSYGAGGPTSYE. The entire CDR3 is CASSYGAGGPTSYEQYF.

A remark on this clone: The CDR3 end falls 3 residues outside the read, so it is completed with the germline J gene. This chain links TRBV5-1 with TRBJ2-5; 9 bases match TRBD1. This CDR3 comprises 13 residues. The germline V gene encodes CDR1 SGHRS and CDR2 YFSETQ. CDR3 DNA, as far as it was read: TGCGCCAGCAGACAGGGGGCGTCGGACACC. It is translated as CASRQGASDT. Given in full, the CDR3 is CASRQGASDTQYF.

Comment on this clone: Sequencing ends 3 residues short of the CDR3 end; the germline J gene provides the rest. The chain couples TRBV7-3 to TRBJ2-2, with 12 bases that match TRBD2. Germline CDR1 is SGHTA and CDR2 is FQGTGA. The V segment lost 0 bases and the J segment 4 bases; nucleotides outside the gene matches: 0. CDR3 length: 16 residues. CDR3 amino acids: CASSLTGLAGTGELFF. The CDR3 DNA, read in part, is TGTGCCAGCAGCTTAACGGGACTAGCGGGCACCGGGGAG.

Note on this clone: Read data end 3 residues before the CDR3 end; the end is taken from the germline J gene. The chain joins TRBV5-1 to TRBJ2-7; TRBD1 aligns across 11 bases. This CDR3 has 15 amino acids. V trimming: 3 bases; J trimming: 2 bases; junction bases outside the gene matches: 4. Germline V gene sequence: CDR1 SGHRS, CDR2 YFSETQ. The part of the CDR3 DNA that was read is TGCGCCAGCAGCTATGCGGACAGGGGGCCCTACGAG. Its protein product is CASSYADRGPYE. Given in full, the CDR3 is CASSYADRGPYEQYF.

Points on this clone: Coverage ceases 3 residues before the CDR3 finishes, and the germline J gene fills in the end. This rearrangement joins TRBV7-3 to TRBJ2-5, with 7 bases aligning to TRBD2. There are 15 residues in the CDR3. The V and J ends lost 4 bases and 2 bases, in that order; junction bases with no gene match: 7. CDR1 is SGHTA and CDR2 is FQGTGA in the germline V gene. The DNA read from the CDR3 is TGTGCCAGCAGCTGGGGGGGAGAGGGGCAAGAGACC. Translating it yields CASSWGGEGQET. The CDR3 as a whole reads CASSWGGEGQETQYF.

The CDR3 loop reads CASSEGWGVGNTIYF. The part of the CDR3 DNA that was read is TGTGCCAGCAGTGAAGGTTGGGGGGTCGGAAACACC. The chain couples TRBV2 to TRBJ1-3, with D maybe TRBD1 (5 bases). The read ends 3 residues before the CDR3 terminus; that terminus is restored from the germline J gene. The germline gives CDR1 SNHLY, CDR2 FYNNEI. V gave up 1 base and J gave up 4 bases, with 11 bases separating them. This CDR3 region has 15 residues.

The part of the CDR3 DNA that was read is TGTGCCAGCTCAATCCCAGCGGGAGGTAACGAG. Protein sequence: CASSIPAGGNE. Given in full, the CDR3 is CASSIPAGGNEQYF. The V gene is TRBV18, the J gene TRBJ2-7; 9 bases agree with TRBD2. The sequenced fragment ends 3 residues before the CDR3 boundary, so the rest is inferred from the germline J gene. CDR3 length: 14 amino acids. Germline CDR1 reads KGHSH; CDR2 reads LQKENI. V trimming: 5 bases; J trimming: 5 bases; junction bases outside the gene matches: 7.

CDR3 DNA (partial): TGTGCCTGCGACCGGCAGCCGGGTAATTCACCC. Protein: CACDRQPGNSP. The whole CDR3 is CACDRQPGNSPLHF. This chain joins TRBV18 and TRBJ1-6; unclear D gene. The CDR3 end falls 3 residues outside the read, so it is completed with the germline J gene. There are 14 residues in the CDR3. CDR1 and CDR2 from the germline V gene are KGHSH and LQKENI. V dropped 11 bases and J dropped 6 bases, with 17 bases sitting between them. The variable domain in full, with the rest retrieved from reference TRBV18 and TRBJ1-6, is NAGVMQNPRHLVRRRGQEARLRCSPMKGHSHVYWYRQLPEEGLKFMVYLQKENIIDESGMPKERFSAEFPKEGPSILRIQQVVRGDSAAYFCACDRQPGNSPLHFGNGTRLTVT.